This T cell receptor (beta chain) came from a study of blood T cell repertoires in COVID-19 (dated by TCRdb to the early 2020s). Looking at the study overall: Collaborator samples came from the United States, Italy and Spain and covered acute and convalescent phases of COVID-19. The material from the prospective study consisted of cDNA or gDNA derived from T cells, B-cell-depleted T cells, or PBMCs. The dataset comprised deeply sampled blood TCRbeta repertoires from subjects exposed to, actively infected with, or recovered from COVID-19. The repertoires were made available in a free public database intended to serve as a resource for research on the immune response to SARS-CoV-2. The samples were drawn from two sources: the first 160 participants of the ongoing ImmuneRACE study, and about 1,300 subjects contributed by 6 global collaborators. The sample metadata nearly always contained a de-identified subject ID, COVID-19 status, age in years and sex. Where HLA class I and class II types were available, the types were taken from metadata supplied by the sample provider, not from assay-based typing. On the study overall, not on this receptor specifically: The amount of clinical and demographic metadata varied by source and participant and was provided uncurated.

As regards this clone: Its antigen remains undetermined. The sample holds no much larger clone one base away, and base qualities are not on file.

The CDR3 has 13 amino acids, counting the end cysteine and phenylalanine. The retained sequence is limited to the CDR3, 39 bases, with the frame set at the first base. The immunoSEQ Assay, a bias-controlled multiplex PCR, was used to amplify TCRbeta CDR3 regions from genomic DNA. As for the original processing: The number of nucleated cells in each sample was estimated from the amplification of reference gene primers within the assay. To quantify the absolute abundance of each unique TCRbeta CDR3 rearrangement, sequence reads were collapsed and filtered. Productive Simpson clonality was computed per sample as the square root of Simpson's diversity index over productive rearrangements. Sourced from immuneACCESS, this table was stored by TCRdb with only in-frame sequences that have V and J called. A share of the clones is absent; for the studies checked, an unresolved V gene accounts for under half, and the remainder has no known explanation. Clone size and V and J calls were adopted from that table, with D and trimming inferred from the DNA. The sample has around 300,000 clones on record, about nine tenths of them singletons. The ten largest make up under 3.5% of the sample.

Collaborating institutions collected whole blood in K2EDTA tubes following their own protocols. Collaborator samples were shipped for TCRbeta analysis as frozen whole blood, isolated PBMCs, or DNA extracted from either sample type. The rearranged chain carries TRBV21-1 and TRBJ1-2; the D call of TRBD1 is as the table states it, not checked on the DNA. TRBV21-1 is listed as a pseudogene. The clonotype was recovered from a woman in her twenties or thirties with active or convalescent COVID-19. The sequenced sample was peripheral blood. The nucleotide sequence reads as follows: TGTGCCAGCAGCAAAGGGGCATCCTATGGCTACACCTTC. It translates as CASSKGASYGYTF.